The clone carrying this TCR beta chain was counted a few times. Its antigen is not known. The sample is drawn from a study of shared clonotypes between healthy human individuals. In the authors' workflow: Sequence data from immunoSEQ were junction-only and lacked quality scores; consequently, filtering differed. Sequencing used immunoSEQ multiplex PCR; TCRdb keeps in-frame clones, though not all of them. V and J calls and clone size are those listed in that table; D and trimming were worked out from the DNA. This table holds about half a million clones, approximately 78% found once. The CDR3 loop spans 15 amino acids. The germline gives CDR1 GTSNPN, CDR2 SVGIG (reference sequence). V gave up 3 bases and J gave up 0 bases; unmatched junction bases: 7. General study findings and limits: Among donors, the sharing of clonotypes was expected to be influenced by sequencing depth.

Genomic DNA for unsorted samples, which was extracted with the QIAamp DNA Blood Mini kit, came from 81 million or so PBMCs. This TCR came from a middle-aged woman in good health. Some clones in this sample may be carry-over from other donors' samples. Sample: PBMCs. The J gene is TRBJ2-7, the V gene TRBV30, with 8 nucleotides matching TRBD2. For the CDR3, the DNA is TGTGCCTGGAGCCTAGCGGGCTTCCTCTCCTACGAGCAGTACTTC. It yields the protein CAWSLAGFLSYEQYF.